The 25 T cell receptor beta chains below all came from one sample that was sequenced in a study of technical replicates of blood from a few donors. Clones were sequenced by immunoSEQ multiplex PCR, and TCRdb holds only the in-frame ones, with some missing. The data show around 15,000 clones, approximately 84% seen once. What was sequenced was PBMCs. The receptor set was obtained from a human donor in good health.

The chain links TRBV30 to TRBJ1-2; 8 bases are a match to TRBD1. J lost 8 bases, V lost 4 bases, and 12 bases had no gene match. Germline V gene data show CDR1 as GTSNPN and CDR2 as SVGIG (reference sequence). The CDR3 spans 14 residues. The CDR3 here is CAWIPQGAARGYTF. The CDR3, as DNA: TGTGCCTGGATACCCCAGGGGGCCGCGAGGGGCTACACCTTC.

V usage is TRBV6-5 and J usage is TRBJ2-7; 10 bases are a match to TRBD1. CDR1 and CDR2 (germline): MNHEY, SVGAGI. This CDR3 region has 13 residues. With V trimmed by 3 bases and J by 5 bases, 1 base remained unmatched. The DNA for the CDR3 is TGTGCCAGCAGTTATGGACAGGGGGACGAGCAGTACTTC. Its translation: CASSYGQGDEQYF.

A single count supports this clone. The chain couples TRBV5-5 to TRBJ1-1; D uncertain. The CDR3 is made up of 15 amino acids. Trimming left V 4 bases short and J 3 bases short, with 16 bases between. CDR1 SGHKS and CDR2 YYEKEE come from the germline V gene (reference sequence). The CDR3, as DNA: TGTGCCAGCAGCGAGGAAGTCGGCGGGTACACTGAAGCTTTCTTT. The encoded protein is CASSEEVGGYTEAFF.

The V and J genes are TRBV30 and TRBJ1-4; the D gene is possibly TRBD1 (5 bases). V dropped 1 base and J dropped 3 bases, with 6 bases sitting between them. Germline CDR1 GTSNPN, CDR2 SVGIG (reference sequence). The CDR3 contains 13 residues. CDR3: CAWSGTPNEKLFF. In DNA form, the CDR3 reads TGTGCCTGGAGTGGGACACCTAATGAAAAACTGTTTTTT.

V and J are TRBV18 and TRBJ2-7; 8 nucleotides align to TRBD2. CDR1 and CDR2 from the germline V gene are KGHSH and LQKENI. The CDR3 length is 15 residues. With 0 bases clipped from V and 3 bases from J, the junction kept 4 bases outside the gene matches. The CDR3 DNA is TGTGCCAGCTCACCACCCGGGGGGGACTACTACGAGCAGTACTTC. Translating gives CASSPPGGDYYEQYF.

The chain is built from TRBV27 and TRBJ2-1, with 7 bases aligning to TRBD1. The V gene's germline CDR1 is MNHEY and CDR2 SMNVEV (reference sequence). The V and J ends lost 3 bases and 7 bases, in that order; junction bases with no gene match: 12. This CDR3 region has 16 residues. CDR3 sequence reads: CASSLAVGGRWNEQFF. CDR3 DNA: TGTGCCAGCAGTTTGGCTGTAGGGGGCAGATGGAATGAGCAGTTCTTC.

DNA of the CDR3: TGTGCCAGCAGCATCCCCTCACTAGCGGTTCCTAGGTACGAGCAGTACTTC. This codes for CASSIPSLAVPRYEQYF. This chain uses TRBV21-1 with TRBJ2-7; no DNA check was done on the table's D call, TRBD2. TRBV21-1 is reported as a pseudogene. The CDR3 is made up of 17 amino acids.

The genes are TRBV5-1 and TRBJ2-1; 9 positions match TRBD2. CDR3 length: 17 amino acids. V lost 1 base, J lost 8 bases, and 13 bases stayed unmatched. Germline V gene sequence: CDR1 SGHRS, CDR2 YFSETQ. In DNA form, the CDR3 reads TGCGCCAGCAGCTTGATCCCCATAGCGGGAGCGGGCGATGAGCAGTTCTTC. Its translation: CASSLIPIAGAGDEQFF.

V and J are TRBV30 and TRBJ1-1; 7 nucleotides line up with TRBD1. This CDR3 region has 14 residues. From germline, CDR1 is GTSNPN and CDR2 SVGIG (reference sequence). After removal of 0 bases from V and 2 bases from J, the junction contained 3 bases not matched to a gene. The CDR3 sequence: CAWSVPGGNTEAFF. In nucleotides, the CDR3 is TGTGCCTGGAGTGTGCCAGGGGGAAACACTGAAGCTTTCTTT.

The chain employs TRBV7-3 and TRBJ1-2; a possible D gene is TRBD1 (6 bases). There are 14 residues in the CDR3. Trimming left V 2 bases short and J 2 bases short, with 9 bases between. CDR1 and CDR2 (germline): SGHTA, FQGTGA. The CDR3 bases are TGTGCCAGCAGCTTAGGGGGCCAAAACTATGGCTACACCTTC. Protein: CASSLGGQNYGYTF.

The sample holds a few counts of this clone. The V call is TRBV5-4, the J call TRBJ2-7; 9 nucleotides match TRBD2. Germline values: CDR1 SGHNT, CDR2 YYREEE (reference sequence). Trimming at V came to 4 bases and at J to 3 bases, leaving 11 bases not matched to a gene. This CDR3 contains 16 residues. The CDR3 coding sequence is TGTGCCAGCAGCAAAGGGGGGCTAGCGGGGCACTACGAGCAGTACTTC. Translated: CASSKGGLAGHYEQYF.

The gene calls are TRBV29-1 and TRBJ2-7, with 9 bases aligning to TRBD1. CDR1 is SQVTM, CDR2 ANQGSEA, per germline. The CDR3 has 13 amino acids. V dropped 3 bases and J dropped 6; count of bases not matched to a gene: 6. CDR3 nucleotides: TGCAGCGTTGAGGAGGGACAGGGAGGCGAGCAGTACTTC. Its translation: CSVEEGQGGEQYF.

The chain uses TRBV9 and TRBJ2-7, with no clear D. With 0 bases removed from V and 7 bases from J, the gap between germline ends came to 14 bases. Germline V lookup: CDR1 SGDLS, CDR2 YYNGEE. CDR3 length equals 14 residues. The CDR3 DNA follows: TGTGCCAGCAGCGTAGTTGGTCAGTCCCGAGAGCAGTACTTC. Its translation: CASSVVGQSREQYF.

The chain joins TRBV6-4 to TRBJ2-3, with TRBD2 identical over 8 bases. V was pared by 2 bases and J by 2 bases, with 6 bases of the junction left unmatched. This CDR3 region has 16 residues. From germline, CDR1 is MRHNA and CDR2 SNTAGT. CDR3 residues: CASSDGAGGSTDTQYF. CDR3 sequence (DNA): TGTGCCAGCAGTGACGGCGCGGGAGGTTCCACAGATACGCAGTATTTT.

The gene calls are TRBV7-9 and TRBJ2-7; 7 nucleotides align to TRBD1. Trimming at V came to 5 bases and at J to 3 bases, leaving 7 bases not matched to a gene. This CDR3 is 14 amino acids long. Germline lookup yields CDR1 SEHNR and CDR2 FQNEAQ (reference sequence). The CDR3 coding sequence is TGTGCCAGCAGCACGGTGGGACAGATCTACGAGCAGTACTTC. Amino acids: CASSTVGQIYEQYF.

The chain links TRBV21-1 to TRBJ2-5; whether TRBD2, the table's D call, matches the DNA was not checked. TRBV21-1 is annotated as a pseudogene. CDR3 length: 20 residues. The CDR3 is CASSKEVPPRVAGIQETQYF. CDR3 nucleotides: TGTGCCAGCAGCAAAGAGGTACCCCCTAGGGTAGCGGGGATACAAGAGACCCAGTACTTC.

The V gene is TRBV7-2, the J gene TRBJ2-5; tentative D call: TRBD2 (5 bases). CDR1 and CDR2 (germline): SGHTA, FQGNSA. The CDR3 contains 15 residues. Trimming took 5 bases from V and 5 from J, leaving 18 bases between them. CDR3 bases: TGTGCCAGCAGCCCTACCCCACGGGGTGGGGAGACCCAGTACTTC. This sequence encodes CASSPTPRGGETQYF. The full variable domain, its missing parts supplied by reference TRBV7-2 and TRBJ2-5, is GAGVSQSPSNKVTEKGKDVELRCDPISGHTALYWYRQSLGQGLEFLIYFQGNSAPDKSGLPSDRFSAERTGGSVSTLTIQRTQQEDSAVYLCASSPTPRGGETQYFGPGTRLLVL.

The chain combines TRBV27 with TRBJ2-5; tentative D call: TRBD1 (5 bases). The length of the CDR3 is 14 residues. From germline, CDR1 is MNHEY and CDR2 SMNVEV (reference sequence). Trimming removed 5 bases at V and 4 bases at J, with 14 bases between. This CDR3 reads CASSPDLRVETQYF. CDR3 nucleotide sequence: TGTGCCAGCAGTCCGGACCTCAGGGTAGAGACCCAGTACTTC.

The chain is built from TRBV6-6 and TRBJ1-5, with 8 positions matching TRBD1. CDR3 length equals 15 residues. Germline V gene sequence: CDR1 MNHNY, CDR2 SVGAGI (reference sequence). Losses at the gene ends were 7 bases for V and 4 bases for J; bases not matched to a gene: 9. The DNA for the CDR3 is TGTGCCAGCACCCCCGACAGGGGCCCTAATCAGCCCCAGCATTTT. As protein: CASTPDRGPNQPQHF.

The chain recombines TRBV19 with TRBJ1-1; 7 bases fit TRBD1. The CDR3 is made up of 14 amino acids. CDR1 and CDR2 (germline): LNHDA, SQIVND (reference sequence). The ends lost 1 base at V and 11 bases at J; junction bases unmatched: 10. CDR3 loop: CASSIVGQDHSAFF. CDR3 nucleotide sequence: TGTGCCAGTAGTATAGTTGGACAGGACCACTCGGCTTTCTTT. The full variable domain, completed using reference TRBV19 and TRBJ1-1, is DGGITQSPKYLFRKEGQNVTLSCEQNLNHDAMYWYRQDPGQGLRLIYYSQIVNDFQKGDIAEGYSVSREKKESFPLTVTSAQKNPTAFYLCASSIVGQDHSAFFGQGTRLTVV.

V gene TRBV5-1 combines with J gene TRBJ1-4; D not certain. With 5 bases removed from V and 1 base from J, the gap between germline ends came to 18 bases. The CDR3 has 17 residues. Germline CDR1 reads SGHRS; CDR2 reads YFSETQ. In nucleotides, the CDR3 is TGCGCCAGCAGTTCAGGTTCTTTCGATGGAACTAATGAAAAACTGTTTTTT. Translated: CASSSGSFDGTNEKLFF.

The chain carries TRBV9 and TRBJ2-5; 7 bases are a match to TRBD2. There are 14 residues in the CDR3. V lost 0 bases and J lost 5; bases outside the gene matches: 4. Germline V lookup: CDR1 SGDLS, CDR2 YYNGEE. This chain's CDR3 is CASSVELARETQYF. In nucleotides, the CDR3 is TGTGCCAGCAGCGTAGAACTAGCGAGGGAGACCCAGTACTTC.

The CDR3 DNA sequence: TGTGCCAGCAGCCGATCGACAGGGGCTGCGAGCAATCAGCCCCAGCATTTT. Translation: CASSRSTGAASNQPQHF. This chain connects TRBV11-2 to TRBJ1-5; 8 bases fit TRBD1. V lost 5 bases and J lost 1; bases outside the gene matches: 10. Germline lookup yields CDR1 SGHAT and CDR2 FQNNGV. CDR3 length equals 17 residues.

The chain couples TRBV5-6 to TRBJ2-5; TRBD2 is a possible D gene (5 bases). This CDR3 is 16 amino acids long. Looked up from germline, CDR1 is SGHDT and CDR2 is YYEEEE. With 4 bases removed from V and 2 bases from J, the gap between germline ends came to 18 bases. The CDR3 bases are TGTGCCAGCAGCCTACAAAGGCGAGGGCGACAAGAGACCCAGTACTTC. Translation gives CASSLQRRGRQETQYF.

The chain carries TRBV6-1 and TRBJ1-2; D perhaps matches TRBD1 (5 bases). CDR1 is MNHNS and CDR2 is SASEGT in the germline V gene. Trimming stripped 7 bases from V and 4 bases from J, with 16 bases between. The CDR3 runs to 14 residues. CDR3 loop: CASTPGTFRYGYTF. CDR3 DNA: TGTGCCAGCACCCCCGGGACTTTCCGCTATGGCTACACCTTC.